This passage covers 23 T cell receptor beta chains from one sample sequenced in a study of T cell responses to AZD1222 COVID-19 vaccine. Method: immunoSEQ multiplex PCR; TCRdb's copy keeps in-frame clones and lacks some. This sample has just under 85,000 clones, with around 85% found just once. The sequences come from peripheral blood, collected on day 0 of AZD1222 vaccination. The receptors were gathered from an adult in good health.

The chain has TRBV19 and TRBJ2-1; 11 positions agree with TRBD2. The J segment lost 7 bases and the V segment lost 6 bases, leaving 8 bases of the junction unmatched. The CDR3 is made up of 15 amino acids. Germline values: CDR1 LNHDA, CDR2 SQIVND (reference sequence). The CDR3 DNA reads TGTGCCAGTAGCACTAGCGGGAGTCCGGTAAATGAGCAGTTCTTC. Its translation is CASSTSGSPVNEQFF.

In DNA form, the CDR3 reads TGCAGCGTCCAAGAGGGGGACTCCTATCAGCCCCAGCATTTT. Amino acids: CSVQEGDSYQPQHF. The rearrangement joins TRBV29-1 to TRBJ1-5; maybe TRBD1 (6 bases). V was clipped by 6 bases and J by 5 bases, with 17 bases between them. Germline loops: CDR1 SQVTM, CDR2 ANQGSEA. The CDR3 loop spans 14 amino acids.

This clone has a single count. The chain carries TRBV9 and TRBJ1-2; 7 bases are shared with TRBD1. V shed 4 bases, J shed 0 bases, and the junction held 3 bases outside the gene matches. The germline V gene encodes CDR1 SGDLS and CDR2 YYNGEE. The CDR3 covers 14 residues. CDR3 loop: CASSRDSTNYGYTF. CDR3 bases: TGTGCCAGCAGCAGGGACAGCACTAACTATGGCTACACCTTC.

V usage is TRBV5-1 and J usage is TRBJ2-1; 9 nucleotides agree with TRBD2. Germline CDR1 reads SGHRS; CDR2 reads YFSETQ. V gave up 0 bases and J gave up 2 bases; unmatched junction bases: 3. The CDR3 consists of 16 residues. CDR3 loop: CASSLGLAGTYNEQFF. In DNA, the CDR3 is TGCGCCAGCAGCTTGGGGCTAGCGGGAACCTACAATGAGCAGTTCTTC.

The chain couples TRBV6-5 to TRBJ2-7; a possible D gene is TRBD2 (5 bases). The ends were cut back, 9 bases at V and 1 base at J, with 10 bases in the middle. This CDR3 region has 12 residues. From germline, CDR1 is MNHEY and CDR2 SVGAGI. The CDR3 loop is CARTGSSYEQYF. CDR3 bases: TGTGCCAGGACGGGGTCGTCCTACGAGCAGTACTTC.

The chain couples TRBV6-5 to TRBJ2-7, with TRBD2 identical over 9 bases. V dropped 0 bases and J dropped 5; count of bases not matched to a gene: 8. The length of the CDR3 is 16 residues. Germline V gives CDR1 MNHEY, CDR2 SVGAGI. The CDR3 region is CASSYSRAGGAHEQYF. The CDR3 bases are TGTGCCAGCAGTTACTCGAGGGCGGGAGGGGCCCACGAGCAGTACTTC.

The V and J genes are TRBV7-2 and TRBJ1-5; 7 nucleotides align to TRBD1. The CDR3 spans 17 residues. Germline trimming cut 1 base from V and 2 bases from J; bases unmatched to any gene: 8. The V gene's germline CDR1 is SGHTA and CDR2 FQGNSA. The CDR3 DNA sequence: TGTGCCAGCAGCTTAGGTGGTGGCAGGGGGGGCAATCAGCCCCAGCATTTT. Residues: CASSLGGGRGGNQPQHF.

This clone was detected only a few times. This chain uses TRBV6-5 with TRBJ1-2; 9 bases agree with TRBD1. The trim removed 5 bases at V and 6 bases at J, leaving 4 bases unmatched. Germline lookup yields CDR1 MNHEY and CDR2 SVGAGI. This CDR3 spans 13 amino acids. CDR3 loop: CASSKRDRDGYTF. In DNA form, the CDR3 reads TGTGCCAGCAGTAAGAGGGACAGGGATGGCTACACCTTC.

The CDR3 spells CASSFRANPSYNEQFF. DNA of the CDR3: TGTGCCAGCAGTTTTCGAGCTAACCCGTCCTACAATGAGCAGTTCTTC. V is TRBV6-9 and J is TRBJ2-1; D ambiguous. The CDR3 totals 16 residues. Germline V gene sequence: CDR1 MNHGY, CDR2 SVAAGI. V shed 4 bases and J shed 1 base, with 14 bases lying between them.

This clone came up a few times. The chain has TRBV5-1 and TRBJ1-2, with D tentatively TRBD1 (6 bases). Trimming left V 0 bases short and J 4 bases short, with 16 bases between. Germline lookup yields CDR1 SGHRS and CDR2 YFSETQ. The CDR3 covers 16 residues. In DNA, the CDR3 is TGCGCCAGCAGCTTGGGTGCGGGGGCAAACCTCTATGGCTACACCTTC. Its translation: CASSLGAGANLYGYTF.

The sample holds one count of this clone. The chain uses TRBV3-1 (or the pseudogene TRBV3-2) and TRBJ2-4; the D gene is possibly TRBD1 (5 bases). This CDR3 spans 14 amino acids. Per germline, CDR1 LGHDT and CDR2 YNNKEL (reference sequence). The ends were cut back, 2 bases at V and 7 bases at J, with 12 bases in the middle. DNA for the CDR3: TGTGCCAGCAGCCAACAGGGCGGTGAGAACATTCAGTACTTC. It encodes CASSQQGGENIQYF.

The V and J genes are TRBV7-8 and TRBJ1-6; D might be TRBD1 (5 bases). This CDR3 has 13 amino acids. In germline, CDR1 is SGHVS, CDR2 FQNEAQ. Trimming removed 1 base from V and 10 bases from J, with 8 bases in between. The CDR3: CASSLEGNSPLHF. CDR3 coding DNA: TGTGCCAGCAGCTTAGAGGGGAACTCACCCCTCCACTTT.

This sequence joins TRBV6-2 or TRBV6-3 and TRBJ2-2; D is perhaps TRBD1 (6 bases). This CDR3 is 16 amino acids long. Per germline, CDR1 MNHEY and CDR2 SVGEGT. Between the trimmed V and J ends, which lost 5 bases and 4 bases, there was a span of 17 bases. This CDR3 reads CASSRTGSASTGELFF. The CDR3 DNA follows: TGTGCCAGCAGTCGAACAGGGTCGGCATCCACCGGGGAGCTGTTTTTT.

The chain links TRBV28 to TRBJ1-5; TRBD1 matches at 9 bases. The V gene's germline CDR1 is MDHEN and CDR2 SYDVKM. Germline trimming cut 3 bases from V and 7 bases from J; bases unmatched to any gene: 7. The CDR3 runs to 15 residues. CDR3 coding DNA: TGTGCCAGCAGTTTGGGACAGGGATTTTTCCAGCCCCAGCATTTT. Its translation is CASSLGQGFFQPQHF.

CDR3 region: CASSYSYNEQFF. The CDR3 region has the DNA TGTGCCAGCAGTTACTCTTACAATGAGCAGTTCTTC. The V call is TRBV5-4, the J call TRBJ2-1, with D hard to call. From germline, CDR1 is SGHNT and CDR2 YYREEE (reference sequence). V shed 5 bases and J shed 4 bases, with 7 bases lying between them. The CDR3 runs to 12 residues.

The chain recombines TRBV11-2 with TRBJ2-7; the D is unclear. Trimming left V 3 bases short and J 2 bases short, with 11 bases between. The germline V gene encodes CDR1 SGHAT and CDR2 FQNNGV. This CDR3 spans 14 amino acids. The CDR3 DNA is TGTGCCAGCAGCTTTTCCCACTCACCCTACGAGCAGTACTTC. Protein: CASSFSHSPYEQYF. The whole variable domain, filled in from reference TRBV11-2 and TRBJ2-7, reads EAGVAQSPRYKIIEKRQSVAFWCNPISGHATLYWYQQILGQGPKLLIQFQNNGVVDDSQLPKDRFSAERLKGVDSTLKIQPAKLEDSAVYLCASSFSHSPYEQYFGPGTRLTVT.

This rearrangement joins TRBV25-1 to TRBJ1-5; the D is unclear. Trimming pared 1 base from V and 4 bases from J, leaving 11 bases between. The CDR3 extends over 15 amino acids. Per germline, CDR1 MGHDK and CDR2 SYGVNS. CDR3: CASSEFSGSNQPQHF. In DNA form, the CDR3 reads TGTGCCAGCAGTGAATTCTCCGGATCGAATCAGCCCCAGCATTTT.

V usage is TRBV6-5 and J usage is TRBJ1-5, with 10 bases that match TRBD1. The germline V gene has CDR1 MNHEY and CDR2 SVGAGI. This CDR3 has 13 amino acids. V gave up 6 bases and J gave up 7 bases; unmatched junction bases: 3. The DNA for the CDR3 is TGTGCCAGCAGGGGGGGACAGGGGCAGCCCCAGCATTTT. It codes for CASRGGQGQPQHF.

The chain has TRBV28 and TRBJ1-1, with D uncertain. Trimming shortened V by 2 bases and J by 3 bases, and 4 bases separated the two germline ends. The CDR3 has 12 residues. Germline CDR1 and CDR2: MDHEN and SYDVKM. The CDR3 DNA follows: TGTGCCAGCAGTTTACCGTACACTGAAGCTTTCTTT. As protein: CASSLPYTEAFF.

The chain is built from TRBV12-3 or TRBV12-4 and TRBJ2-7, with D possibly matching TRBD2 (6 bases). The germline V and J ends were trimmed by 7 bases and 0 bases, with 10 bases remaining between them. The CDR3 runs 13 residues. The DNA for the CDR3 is TGTGCCAGCACTTTGGGGGGCTCCTACGAGCAGTACTTC. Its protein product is CASTLGGSYEQYF.

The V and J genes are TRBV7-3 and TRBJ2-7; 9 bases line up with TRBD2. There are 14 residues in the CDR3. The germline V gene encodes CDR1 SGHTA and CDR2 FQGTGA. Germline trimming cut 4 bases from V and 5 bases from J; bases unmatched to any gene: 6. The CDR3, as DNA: TGTGCCAGCAGCTCTGGGACTAGCCCCAACGAGCAGTACTTC. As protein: CASSSGTSPNEQYF. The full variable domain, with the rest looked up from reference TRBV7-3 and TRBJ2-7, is GAGVSQTPSNKVTEKGKYVELRCDPISGHTALYWYRQSLGQGPEFLIYFQGTGAADDSGLPNDRFFAVRPEGSVSTLKIQRTERGDSAVYLCASSSGTSPNEQYFGPGTRLTVT.

The CDR3 is CASSLEGEGEQFF. In nucleotides, the CDR3 is TGTGCCAGCAGCTTGGAGGGGGAGGGTGAGCAGTTCTTC. V gene TRBV5-4 combines with J gene TRBJ2-1; possibly TRBD2 for D (7 bases). The V gene lost 0 bases and the J gene lost 9 bases, with 10 bases spanning the gap. The CDR3 runs 13 residues. Per germline, CDR1 SGHNT and CDR2 YYREEE (reference sequence).

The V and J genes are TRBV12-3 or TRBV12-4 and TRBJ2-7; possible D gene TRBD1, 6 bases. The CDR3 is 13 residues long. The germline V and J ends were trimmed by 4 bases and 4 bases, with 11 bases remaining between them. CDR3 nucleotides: TGTGCCAGCAGTTACAGGGTAGGTTACGAGCAGTACTTC. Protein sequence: CASSYRVGYEQYF.